This TCR beta chain was captured in a study of vaccination and CD4 T cells after COVID-19. This clonotype came up a few times. The antigen remains unidentified. Treatment specified: roughly 11-day PBMC culture with coronavirus spike peptide pools or control peptides (ViraFEST assay). The CDR3 has 16 residues. After removal of 3 bases from V and 3 bases from J, the junction contained 8 bases not matched to a gene. Germline loops: CDR1 DFQATT, CDR2 SNEGSKA (reference sequence). Scientists ran DNA taken from cultured CD4+ T cells through the Oncomine TCR Beta short-read assay for sequencing. TCRdb re-derived calls from the PCR reads in MiXCR, one entry per CDR3 protein. The table includes roughly 18,000 distinct CDR3 sequences, about two fifths detected once.

The material sequenced was CD4+ T cells from blood, cultured in vitro, taken after SARS-CoV-2 vaccination. This chain links TRBV20-1 with TRBJ2-7, with TRBD2 identical over 13 bases. This sequence was found in a human donor who had recovered from COVID-19. The CDR3 is CSASPTTSGRGYEQYF. The CDR3 DNA sequence: TGCAGTGCTAGTCCCACTACTAGCGGGAGGGGCTACGAGCAGTACTTC.